Below, 27 T cell receptor beta chains from the same sample are listed, as sequenced in a study of T cells after posttransplantation cyclophosphamide listed by TCRdb under 2016. The receptor library was made with the immunoSEQ multiplex PCR assay. In its TCRdb copy, this immuneACCESS table keeps in-frame sequences only and misses some clones. Where compared with another copy, unresolved V genes explain less than half of these, and the others have no known cause. The sample profile shows over 9,000 clones; 85% to 95% of them were found once. Jointly, the top ten make up 0.25% to 0.3% of the sample. The sequenced sample consisted of naive CD8+ T cells sorted from PBMCs. These TCRs come from a man aged 30 to 39 in good health and a related stem cell transplant donor.

The chain joins TRBV12-5 to TRBJ2-1; 7 bases align to TRBD1. The CDR3 spans 15 residues. Looked up from germline, CDR1 is LGHNT and CDR2 is FRNRAP. V lost 7 bases and J lost 6; bases outside the gene matches: 12. The chain's CDR3 is CASVRGTEQFNEQFF. CDR3 DNA: TGTGCTAGTGTTAGGGGGACAGAACAATTCAATGAGCAGTTCTTC.

The rearrangement uses TRBV9 and TRBJ1-2, with D possibly being TRBD1 (6 bases). Trimming stripped 0 bases from V and 4 bases from J, with 10 bases between. Germline V CDR1 and CDR2: SGDLS, YYNGEE. This CDR3 has 14 residues. The CDR3 spells CASSVEDSSYGYTF. The CDR3 DNA follows: TGTGCCAGCAGCGTAGAGGACAGCTCCTATGGCTACACCTTC.

This chain connects TRBV6-5 to TRBJ1-6; no definite D call. Trimming took 2 bases from V and 10 from J, leaving 9 bases between them. The CDR3 is 13 amino acids. Germline assignment: CDR1 MNHEY and CDR2 SVGAGI. The CDR3 nucleotides are TGTGCCAGCAGTTACAGCTCCGGGTCACCCCTCCACTTT. Protein product: CASSYSSGSPLHF.

The chain uses TRBV4-2 and TRBJ2-1; 8 bases agree with TRBD2. V shed 0 bases and J 2 bases; nucleotides not matched to a gene: 12. The CDR3 runs to 19 residues. CDR1 and CDR2 from the germline V gene are LGHNA and YNFKEQ. The CDR3 nucleotides are TGTGCCAGCAGCCAAGAATTCGGGGGGGCGGATGGCCCCTACAATGAGCAGTTCTTC. Amino acid sequence: CASSQEFGGADGPYNEQFF.

This chain uses TRBV6-6 with TRBJ1-2, with 7 bases identical to TRBD1. The length of the CDR3 is 15 residues. Trimming took 2 bases from V and 3 from J; bases not matched to a gene: 6. Germline V gives CDR1 MNHNY, CDR2 SVGAGI (reference sequence). This CDR3 reads CASSYQNDRDYGYTF. The CDR3 nucleotides read TGTGCCAGCAGTTACCAGAATGACAGGGACTATGGCTACACCTTC.

V is TRBV27 and J is TRBJ2-6; TRBD1 agrees at 8 bases. After removal of 2 bases from V and 0 bases from J, the junction contained 9 bases not matched to a gene. The length of the CDR3 is 19 residues. Germline V gene lookup returns CDR1 MNHEY and CDR2 SMNVEV (reference sequence). The CDR3 is CASSLGSAGGHSGANVLTF. The CDR3, as DNA: TGTGCCAGCAGTTTAGGCTCTGCAGGGGGCCACTCTGGGGCCAACGTCCTGACTTTC. The whole variable domain, remainder taken from reference TRBV27 and TRBJ2-6, is EAQVTQNPRYLITVTGKKLTVTCSQNMNHEYMSWYRQDPGLGLRQIYYSMNVEVTDKGDVPEGYKVSRKEKRNFPLILESPSPNQTSLYFCASSLGSAGGHSGANVLTFGAGSRLTVL.

This clone was seen once. V gene TRBV5-4 combines with J gene TRBJ2-1, with D perhaps matching TRBD2 (7 bases). Germline lookup yields CDR1 SGHNT and CDR2 YYREEE (reference sequence). The CDR3 runs 14 residues. The V gene lost 0 bases and the J gene lost 9 bases, with 13 bases spanning the gap. The CDR3 bases are TGTGCCAGCAGCTTGGGAGGGGGGGCGAGTGAGCAGTTCTTC. As protein: CASSLGGGASEQFF.

The rearrangement links TRBV13 to TRBJ2-5, with 8 bases matching TRBD2. From germline, CDR1 is PRHDT and CDR2 FYEKMQ (reference sequence). Losses at the gene ends were 4 bases for V and 5 bases for J; bases not matched to a gene: 6. This CDR3 spans 14 amino acids. CDR3 residues: CASSSRGGGETQYF. The CDR3 coding sequence is TGTGCCAGCAGCTCCCGGGGGGGCGGGGAGACCCAGTACTTC.

V is TRBV27 and J is TRBJ2-1; D is ambiguous. The CDR3 totals 16 residues. The germline gives CDR1 MNHEY, CDR2 SMNVEV (reference sequence). V was trimmed by 3 bases and J by 5 bases, leaving 17 bases between them. Here the CDR3 reads CASSFPRPLRHNEQFF. The CDR3 bases are TGTGCCAGCAGTTTTCCGCGACCACTAAGGCACAATGAGCAGTTCTTC.

The chain combines TRBV15 with TRBJ2-7; 12 bases line up with TRBD2. The CDR3 spans 16 residues. Per germline, CDR1 LNHNV and CDR2 YYDKDF (reference sequence). V dropped 0 bases and J dropped 2; count of bases not matched to a gene: 2. CDR3 sequence reads: CATSRDPSGGAYEQYF. The CDR3 nucleotides are TGTGCCACCAGCAGAGATCCTAGCGGGGGGGCCTACGAGCAGTACTTC.

The V call is TRBV11-1, the J call TRBJ2-7; D may be TRBD2 (6 bases). Germline V gene data show CDR1 as SGHAT and CDR2 as FQDESV (reference sequence). Trimming cost V 5 bases and J 0 bases, with 14 bases left between them. The CDR3 totals 15 residues. The CDR3 DNA sequence: TGTGCCAGCAGCCAGCAGGAGGGGAGCTCCTACGAGCAGTACTTC. Translated: CASSQQEGSSYEQYF. The complete variable domain, with remaining parts taken from reference TRBV11-1 and TRBJ2-7, reads EAEVAQSPRYKITEKSQAVAFWCDPISGHATLYWYRQILGQGPELLVQFQDESVVDDSQLPKDRFSAERLKGVDSTLKIQPAELGDSAMYLCASSQQEGSSYEQYFGPGTRLTVT.

This clone was detected a few times. The chain has TRBV7-9 and TRBJ1-1; D might be TRBD1 (5 bases). The CDR3 extends over 14 amino acids. From germline, CDR1 is SEHNR and CDR2 FQNEAQ (reference sequence). The ends were cut back, 5 bases at V and 1 base at J, with 11 bases in the middle. CDR3 DNA sequence: TGTGCCAGCAGCATCCGTCAGGGGAACACTGAAGCTTTCTTT. It encodes CASSIRQGNTEAFF.

This clone has a single count. The chain uses TRBV7-3 and TRBJ1-1; no clear D. CDR1 and CDR2 (germline): SGHTA, FQGTGA. CDR3 length equals 13 residues. The V and J ends lost 5 bases and 1 base respectively, with 8 bases between them. The CDR3 sequence: CASSTRQNTEAFF. CDR3 sequence (DNA): TGTGCCAGCAGCACCCGACAGAACACTGAAGCTTTCTTT.

This sequence joins TRBV29-1 and TRBJ2-7, with a tentative D call TRBD2 (5 bases). V was shortened by 0 bases and J by 3 bases, with 9 bases between the two germline ends. CDR3 length equals 13 residues. Germline CDR1 reads SQVTM; CDR2 reads ANQGSEA. As DNA, the CDR3 is TGCAGCGTTGAAGATCACGGGGTCTACGAGCAGTACTTC. Its translation: CSVEDHGVYEQYF.

This clone appeared a few times. The chain links TRBV5-5 to TRBJ1-4; tentative D call: TRBD1 (5 bases). The CDR3 loop spans 13 amino acids. In germline, CDR1 is SGHKS, CDR2 YYEKEE (reference sequence). V was pared by 7 bases and J by 6 bases, with 13 bases between. The chain's CDR3 is CASHRTNYEKLFF. Here the CDR3 DNA reads TGTGCCAGCCACCGGACAAATTATGAAAAACTGTTTTTT.

The rearrangement uses TRBV6-5 and TRBJ1-2; D ambiguous. The germline gives CDR1 MNHEY, CDR2 SVGAGI. This CDR3 region has 15 residues. V lost 0 bases, J lost 1 base, and 9 bases lay in between. The CDR3 loop reads CASSYSQALNYGYTF. The CDR3 region has the DNA TGTGCCAGCAGTTACTCCCAGGCGCTTAACTATGGCTACACCTTC.

The CDR3 nucleotides read TGTGCCAGTGCTGACTCGAACCAAGAGACCCAGTACTTC. This encodes CASADSNQETQYF. The genes are TRBV19 and TRBJ2-5; D uncertain. This CDR3 has 13 residues. Germline-derived CDR1 and CDR2 are LNHDA and SQIVND (reference sequence). V gave up 8 bases and J gave up 0 bases, with 10 bases separating them.

J is TRBJ1-1 and V is TRBV7-9; 7 bases align to TRBD1. Per the germline V gene, CDR1 is SEHNR and CDR2 is FQNEAQ (reference sequence). Trimming cost V 4 bases and J 2 bases; bases outside gene matches: 4. This CDR3 has 14 residues. The CDR3 reads CASSYRQGNTEAFF. CDR3 DNA: TGTGCCAGCAGCTACAGACAGGGAAACACTGAAGCTTTCTTT.

As DNA, the CDR3 is TGTGCCAGCAGCCTCATTTTGCCAGATGAGCAGTTCTTC. Protein: CASSLILPDEQFF. The V gene is TRBV4-2, the J gene TRBJ2-1; D call uncertain. The CDR3 runs to 13 residues. Germline loops: CDR1 LGHNA, CDR2 YNFKEQ. V lost 4 bases and J 8 bases, leaving 12 bases between the germline ends.

The CDR3: CASSSTGAGTEQFF. The CDR3 DNA reads as TGCGCCAGCAGCTCGACAGGGGCCGGTACTGAGCAGTTCTTC. The gene calls are TRBV5-1 and TRBJ2-1; 8 bases agree with TRBD1. This CDR3 is 14 amino acids long. V was pared by 3 bases and J by 9 bases, with 8 bases of the junction left unmatched. Germline V CDR1 and CDR2: SGHRS, YFSETQ. The complete variable domain, with remaining parts taken from reference TRBV5-1 and TRBJ2-1, reads KAGVTQTPRYLIKTRGQQVTLSCSPISGHRSVSWYQQTPGQGLQFLFEYFSETQRNKGNFPGRFSGRQFSNSRSEMNVSTLELGDSALYLCASSSTGAGTEQFFGPGTRLTVL.

This rearrangement joins TRBV4-3 to TRBJ2-7; TRBD2 agrees at 13 bases. Germline lookup yields CDR1 LGHNA and CDR2 YSLEER. V was clipped by 4 bases and J by 4 bases; unmatched bases: 4. CDR3 length: 15 amino acids. The CDR3 protein is CASSLGLAGVYEQYF. CDR3 bases: TGCGCCAGCAGCCTTGGACTAGCGGGAGTTTACGAGCAGTACTTC.

Points on this clone: The germline gene is not matched at one end of the junction; a read error may be the cause. This sequence joins TRBV5-1 and TRBJ1-4; D ambiguous. The CDR3 is 13 amino acids. Germline V gene sequence: CDR1 SGHRS, CDR2 YFSETQ. CDR3 protein: CASSSTTHEKLFF. The CDR3, as DNA: TGTGCCAGCAGCTCCACGACACATGAAAAACTGTTTTTT.

CDR3 sequence (DNA): TGTGCCAGCAGCGTCGGCGGGGGACAAGAGACCCAGTACTTC. Translated, it gives CASSVGGGQETQYF. The chain recombines TRBV9 with TRBJ2-5, with TRBD2 identical over 7 bases. V shed 2 bases, J shed 2 bases, and the junction held 3 bases outside the gene matches. Germline loops: CDR1 SGDLS, CDR2 YYNGEE. The CDR3 is 14 residues long.

CDR3 DNA sequence: TGTGCCAGCAGTTGGACAGGGCGCCCAAACACCGGGGAGCTGTTTTTT. It encodes CASSWTGRPNTGELFF. This chain uses TRBV27 with TRBJ2-2, with 8 bases fitting TRBD1. Trimming removed 4 bases from V and 2 bases from J; junction bases left unmatched: 6. CDR1 and CDR2 from the germline V gene are MNHEY and SMNVEV (reference sequence). The CDR3 runs to 16 residues.

This rearrangement joins TRBV5-1 to TRBJ2-7, with D possibly TRBD1 on 6 matching bases. This CDR3 is 13 amino acids long. The germline gives CDR1 SGHRS, CDR2 YFSETQ. The germline V and J ends were trimmed by 4 bases and 3 bases, with 11 bases remaining between them. CDR3 coding DNA: TGCGCCAGCAGCCCGGGGACACACTACGAGCAGTACTTC. As protein: CASSPGTHYEQYF.

V and J are TRBV11-2 and TRBJ2-2; D not resolved. This CDR3 comprises 14 residues. The germline CDR1 and CDR2 sequences are SGHAT and FQNNGV. V was trimmed by 5 bases and J by 2 bases, leaving 9 bases between them. CDR3 sequence reads: CASSPAPNTGELFF. CDR3 in DNA: TGTGCCAGCAGCCCAGCGCCCAACACCGGGGAGCTGTTTTTT.

The V and J genes are TRBV25-1 and TRBJ1-5; D is uncertain. The CDR3 sequence is 13 residues long. V was cut by 1 base and J by 9 bases, with 10 bases left in between. Germline V gives CDR1 MGHDK, CDR2 SYGVNS. CDR3 sequence reads: CASSEFGSRPQHF. The CDR3 DNA sequence: TGTGCCAGCAGTGAATTTGGCAGTCGGCCCCAGCATTTT. Drawing the rest from reference TRBV25-1 and TRBJ1-5, the complete variable domain is EADIYQTPRYLVIGTGKKITLECSQTMGHDKMYWYQQDPGMELHLIHYSYGVNSTEKGDLSSESTVSRIRTEHFPLTLESARPSHTSQYLCASSEFGSRPQHFGDGTRLSIL.